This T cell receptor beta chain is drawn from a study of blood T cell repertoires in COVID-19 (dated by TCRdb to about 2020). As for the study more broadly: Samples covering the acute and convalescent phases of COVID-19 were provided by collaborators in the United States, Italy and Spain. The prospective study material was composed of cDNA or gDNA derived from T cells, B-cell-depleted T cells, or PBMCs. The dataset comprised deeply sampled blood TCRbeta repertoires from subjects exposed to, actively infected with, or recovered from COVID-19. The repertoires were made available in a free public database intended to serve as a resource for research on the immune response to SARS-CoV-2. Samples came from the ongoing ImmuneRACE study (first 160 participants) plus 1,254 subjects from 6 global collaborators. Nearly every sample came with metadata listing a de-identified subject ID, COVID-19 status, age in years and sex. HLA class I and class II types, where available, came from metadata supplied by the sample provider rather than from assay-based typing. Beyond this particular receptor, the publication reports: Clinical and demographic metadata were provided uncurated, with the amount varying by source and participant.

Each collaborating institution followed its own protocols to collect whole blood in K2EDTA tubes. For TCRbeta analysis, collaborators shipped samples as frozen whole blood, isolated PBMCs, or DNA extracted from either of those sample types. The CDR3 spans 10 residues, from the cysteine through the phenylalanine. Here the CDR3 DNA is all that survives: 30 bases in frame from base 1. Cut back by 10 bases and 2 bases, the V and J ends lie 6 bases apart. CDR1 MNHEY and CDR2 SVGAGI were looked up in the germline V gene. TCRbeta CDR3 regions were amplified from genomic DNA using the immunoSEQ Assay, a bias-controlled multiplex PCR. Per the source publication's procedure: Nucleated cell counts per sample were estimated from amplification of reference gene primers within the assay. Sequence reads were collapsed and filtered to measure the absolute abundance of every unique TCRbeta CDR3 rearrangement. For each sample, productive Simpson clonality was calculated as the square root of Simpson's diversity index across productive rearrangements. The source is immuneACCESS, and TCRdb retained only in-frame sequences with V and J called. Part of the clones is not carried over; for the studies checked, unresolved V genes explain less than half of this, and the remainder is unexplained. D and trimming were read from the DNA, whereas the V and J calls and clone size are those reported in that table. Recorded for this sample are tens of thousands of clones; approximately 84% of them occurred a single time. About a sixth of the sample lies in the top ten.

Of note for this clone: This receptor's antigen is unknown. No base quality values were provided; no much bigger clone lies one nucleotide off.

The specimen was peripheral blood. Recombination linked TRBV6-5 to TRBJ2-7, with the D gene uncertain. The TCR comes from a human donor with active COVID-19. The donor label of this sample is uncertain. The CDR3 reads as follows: CATPAYEQYF. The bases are TGTGCCACCCCAGCCTACGAGCAGTACTTC.